These 30 T cell receptor beta chains share one sample of origin, sequenced in a study of blood T cell repertoires in COVID-19 (TCRdb year 2020). The protocol used for the library was the immunoSEQ multiplex PCR assay. Drawn from immuneACCESS, this table holds only the in-frame rearrangements with V and J called that TCRdb kept. Clones are partly lost; checked studies trace under half to an unresolved V gene and leave the rest unexplained. A total of approximately 150,000 clones appear in this sample, roughly 93% of them only once. The top ten hold almost 5% of the sample. Sequenced input: peripheral blood. The source of these receptors is a young man with COVID-19, enrolled during active disease.

The chain joins TRBV27 to TRBJ2-3; a possible D gene is TRBD1 (5 bases). Per germline, CDR1 MNHEY and CDR2 SMNVEV (reference sequence). The CDR3 runs 15 residues. Trimming left V 7 bases short and J 6 bases short, with 20 bases between. The CDR3 here is CASTLKGVGIDTQYF. CDR3 DNA: TGTGCCAGCACCCTTAAAGGGGTGGGGATTGATACGCAGTATTTT.

The rearrangement joins TRBV27 to TRBJ2-1, with 8 bases matching TRBD2. Unmatched junction bases numbered 11, after V lost 5 bases and J lost 11 bases. Germline V CDR1 and CDR2: MNHEY, SMNVEV (reference sequence). The CDR3 loop spans 14 amino acids. The CDR3 region is CASSLLTGGPQQFF. The CDR3 DNA reads as TGTGCCAGCAGTCTACTAACGGGAGGGCCGCAGCAGTTCTTC.

This clone appeared a few times. CDR3 coding DNA: TGTGCCAGCTCACCGGGACAGGCGGACTCTGGAAACACCATATATTTT. Translation: CASSPGQADSGNTIYF. The rearrangement links TRBV18 to TRBJ1-3, with TRBD1 matching 8 bases. The CDR3 covers 16 residues. V shed 3 bases and J 0 bases; nucleotides not matched to a gene: 4. The germline V gene encodes CDR1 KGHSH and CDR2 LQKENI.

The genes are TRBV18 and TRBJ2-2, with D possibly being TRBD1 (5 bases). Germline V gene data show CDR1 as KGHSH and CDR2 as LQKENI. This CDR3 comprises 17 residues. The V and J ends lost 1 base and 0 bases respectively, with 12 bases between them. The CDR3 nucleotides read TGTGCCAGCTCACCACAACGACAGAATTCGAACACCGGGGAGCTGTTTTTT. The encoded protein is CASSPQRQNSNTGELFF.

The chain is built from TRBV3-1 (or the pseudogene TRBV3-2) and TRBJ2-1; 9 bases match TRBD2. The CDR3 contains 16 residues. The J segment lost 6 bases and the V segment lost 1 base, leaving 7 bases of the junction unmatched. The germline V gene has CDR1 LGHDT and CDR2 YNNKEL (reference sequence). The CDR3 sequence is CASSQGAGGFFNEQFF. The CDR3 region has the DNA TGTGCCAGCAGCCAAGGGGCGGGAGGGTTTTTCAATGAGCAGTTCTTC.

The chain recombines TRBV2 with TRBJ2-7; 12 bases map to TRBD1. The V gene end was trimmed by 6 bases and the J gene end by 5 bases; junction bases not matched to a gene: 5. The germline V gene encodes CDR1 SNHLY and CDR2 FYNNEI. The CDR3 consists of 14 residues. The DNA of the CDR3 is TGTGCCAGCAGCCTCGGGACAGGGGGCAACGAGCAGTACTTC. It codes for CASSLGTGGNEQYF.

The genes are TRBV2 and TRBJ2-7; a weak D match, TRBD1 (5 bases). The V end lost 8 bases, the J end lost 2 bases, and 13 bases lay between the germline ends. The CDR3 loop spans 13 amino acids. Germline CDR1 and CDR2: SNHLY and FYNNEI. For the CDR3, the DNA is TGTGCCAGCTCTCGTGCAGGGACCTACGAGCAGTACTTC. It codes for CASSRAGTYEQYF.

This chain connects TRBV2 to TRBJ2-1, with 10 bases fitting TRBD2. This CDR3 spans 16 amino acids. The trim removed 3 bases at V and 3 bases at J, leaving 5 bases unmatched. Germline-derived CDR1 and CDR2 are SNHLY and FYNNEI. The CDR3 region is CASSEMASGSYNEQFF. CDR3 DNA sequence: TGTGCCAGCAGTGAGATGGCTAGCGGGAGCTACAATGAGCAGTTCTTC.

V gene TRBV7-9 combines with J gene TRBJ2-7; TRBD2 matches at 15 bases. The CDR3 runs 14 residues. Unmatched junction bases numbered 2, after V lost 5 bases and J lost 6 bases. The germline V gene has CDR1 SEHNR and CDR2 FQNEAQ (reference sequence). CDR3 region: CASSQGLAGGEQYF. In DNA form, the CDR3 reads TGTGCCAGCAGCCAGGGACTAGCGGGGGGCGAGCAGTACTTC.

V and J are TRBV5-1 and TRBJ1-4, with TRBD1 matching 7 bases. This CDR3 has 17 residues. With V trimmed by 2 bases and J by 8 bases, 15 bases remained unmatched. Germline CDR1 is SGHRS and CDR2 is YFSETQ. In DNA form, the CDR3 reads TGCGCCAGCAGCTTTGACAGGGCTTACCCCCGGGGGGAAAAACTGTTTTTT. Translation: CASSFDRAYPRGEKLFF. Variable domain in full (rest from reference TRBV5-1 and TRBJ1-4): KAGVTQTPRYLIKTRGQQVTLSCSPISGHRSVSWYQQTPGQGLQFLFEYFSETQRNKGNFPGRFSGRQFSNSRSEMNVSTLELGDSALYLCASSFDRAYPRGEKLFFGSGTQLSVL.

V and J are TRBV2 and TRBJ2-2; TRBD2 matches 11 bases. After removal of 5 bases from V and 1 base from J, the junction contained 3 bases not matched to a gene. CDR1 SNHLY and CDR2 FYNNEI come from the germline V gene. This CDR3 is built from 16 residues. The CDR3 protein is CASSHLAGGNTGELFF. The CDR3, as DNA: TGTGCCAGCAGTCATCTAGCGGGAGGGAACACCGGGGAGCTGTTTTTT. Full variable domain (rest looked up from reference TRBV2 and TRBJ2-2): EPEVTQTPSHQVTQMGQEVILRCVPISNHLYFYWYRQILGQKVEFLVSFYNNEISEKSEIFDDQFSVERPDGSNFTLKIRSTKLEDSAMYFCASSHLAGGNTGELFFGEGSRLTVL.

The gene calls are TRBV10-1 and TRBJ2-5, with 8 bases lining up with TRBD1. The germline V gene encodes CDR1 WNHNN and CDR2 SYGVQD (reference sequence). Germline trimming cut 5 bases from V and 5 bases from J; bases unmatched to any gene: 10. The CDR3 is made up of 15 amino acids. The CDR3 DNA is TGCGCCAGCAGTTCGACAGGGGCCGACATTGAGACCCAGTACTTC. Translation gives CASSSTGADIETQYF.

The chain uses TRBV5-6 and TRBJ1-6, with a possible D match to TRBD1 (5 bases). Trimming shortened V by 3 bases and J by 7 bases, and 8 bases separated the two germline ends. The CDR3 runs 13 residues. The germline CDR1 and CDR2 sequences are SGHDT and YYEEEE. The CDR3 bases are TGTGCCAGCAGCTATAACAGGAATTCACCCCTCCACTTT. Encoded protein: CASSYNRNSPLHF.

This rearrangement joins TRBV7-2 to TRBJ1-2; possible D gene TRBD1, 6 bases. CDR3 length: 16 residues. V gave up 1 base and J gave up 3 bases, with 15 bases separating them. CDR1 is SGHTA and CDR2 is FQGNSA in the germline V gene. The CDR3 sequence: CASSLGGGGVDYGYTF. The CDR3 DNA sequence: TGTGCCAGCAGCTTAGGTGGAGGGGGGGTTGACTATGGCTACACCTTC.

CDR3 amino acids: CASSFLSGSNRTDTQYF. The CDR3 DNA is TGTGCCAGCAGCTTCCTAAGCGGGAGCAATCGCACAGATACGCAGTATTTT. The chain couples TRBV7-2 to TRBJ2-3, with 8 bases fitting TRBD2. The germline V gene encodes CDR1 SGHTA and CDR2 FQGNSA. J gave up 1 base and V 3 bases, and 9 bases lay outside the gene matches. There are 17 residues in the CDR3. Full variable domain (remainder filled in from reference TRBV7-2 and TRBJ2-3): GAGVSQSPSNKVTEKGKDVELRCDPISGHTALYWYRQSLGQGLEFLIYFQGNSAPDKSGLPSDRFSAERTGGSVSTLTIQRTQQEDSAVYLCASSFLSGSNRTDTQYFGPGTRLTVL.

This clone was counted a single time. The V gene is TRBV7-2, the J gene TRBJ2-3, with 11 bases matching TRBD2. With 4 bases clipped from V and 4 bases from J, the junction kept 10 bases outside the gene matches. The CDR3 extends over 17 amino acids. Per the germline V gene, CDR1 is SGHTA and CDR2 is FQGNSA. This CDR3 reads CASSYRLAGRISDTQYF. DNA for the CDR3: TGTGCCAGCAGCTACCGACTAGCGGGGAGAATATCAGATACGCAGTATTTT.

The chain recombines TRBV5-1 with TRBJ2-3; 11 positions agree with TRBD2. Looked up from germline, CDR1 is SGHRS and CDR2 is YFSETQ. The CDR3 is made up of 17 amino acids. The V segment lost 3 bases and the J segment 0 bases; nucleotides outside the gene matches: 6. This CDR3 reads CASSSLLAGDSTDTQYF. The CDR3, as DNA: TGCGCCAGCAGCTCCCTACTAGCGGGAGATAGCACAGATACGCAGTATTTT. The full variable domain, in which reference TRBV5-1 and TRBJ2-3 provide the parts outside the CDR3, is KAGVTQTPRYLIKTRGQQVTLSCSPISGHRSVSWYQQTPGQGLQFLFEYFSETQRNKGNFPGRFSGRQFSNSRSEMNVSTLELGDSALYLCASSSLLAGDSTDTQYFGPGTRLTVL.

This clone was recorded once. The chain recombines TRBV5-6 with TRBJ1-1; 7 bases agree with TRBD1. With V trimmed by 4 bases and J by 2 bases, 5 bases remained unmatched. This CDR3 is 14 amino acids long. The germline V gene has CDR1 SGHDT and CDR2 YYEEEE. The CDR3 here is CASSEQGTNTEAFF. DNA of the CDR3: TGTGCCAGCAGCGAACAGGGGACCAACACTGAAGCTTTCTTT.

This rearrangement joins TRBV18 to TRBJ2-1, with TRBD1 matching over 7 bases. Looked up from germline, CDR1 is KGHSH and CDR2 is LQKENI. The CDR3 totals 15 residues. The trim removed 6 bases at V and 0 bases at J, leaving 5 bases unmatched. The CDR3 loop reads CASSPTGSSYNEQFF. The CDR3 coding sequence is TGTGCCAGCTCCCCGACAGGGAGCTCCTACAATGAGCAGTTCTTC.

This sequence joins TRBV4-2 and TRBJ2-1; 8 bases agree with TRBD2. V dropped 1 base and J dropped 6; count of bases not matched to a gene: 8. The CDR3 is 16 residues long. The germline V gene encodes CDR1 LGHNA and CDR2 YNFKEQ. The CDR3 sequence: CASSQAFVGRVNEQFF. The DNA for the CDR3 is TGTGCCAGCAGCCAAGCTTTTGTCGGGAGGGTCAATGAGCAGTTCTTC.

Note on this clone: Other DNA sequences within the sample encode an identical CDR3. This rearrangement joins TRBV6-5 to TRBJ2-7; 7 bases line up with TRBD1. The CDR3 sequence is 14 residues long. CDR1 and CDR2 from the germline V gene are MNHEY and SVGAGI. Germline trimming cut 2 bases from V and 0 bases from J; bases unmatched to any gene: 1. Here the CDR3 DNA reads TGTGCCAGCAGTTACGGGGACAGCTCCTACGAGCAGTACTTC. Its translation is CASSYGDSSYEQYF.

The sample holds one count of this clone. The chain has TRBV21-1 and TRBJ2-3; the tabulated D call, TRBD2, remains unverified against the DNA. TRBV21-1 is termed a pseudogene. The CDR3 sequence is 15 residues long. The CDR3 DNA reads TGTGCCAGCAGTCTTAGCGGGAGGGTCACAGATACGCAGTATTTT. Its protein is CASSLSGRVTDTQYF.

The chain has TRBV11-2 and TRBJ1-2; D gene uncertain. This CDR3 is 14 amino acids long. V was clipped by 1 base and J by 0 bases, with 6 bases between them. Germline V lookup: CDR1 SGHAT, CDR2 FQNNGV. The CDR3 region has the DNA TGTGCCAGCAGCTTAGGGTCAGCTAACTATGGCTACACCTTC. This encodes CASSLGSANYGYTF. The complete variable domain, with remaining parts taken from reference TRBV11-2 and TRBJ1-2, reads EAGVAQSPRYKIIEKRQSVAFWCNPISGHATLYWYQQILGQGPKLLIQFQNNGVVDDSQLPKDRFSAERLKGVDSTLKIQPAKLEDSAVYLCASSLGSANYGYTFGSGTRLTVV.

The chain employs TRBV19 and TRBJ1-1, with a weak D call TRBD1 (5 bases). This CDR3 has 13 residues. Looked up from germline, CDR1 is LNHDA and CDR2 is SQIVND (reference sequence). Trimming cost V 3 bases and J 4 bases, with 9 bases left between them. The CDR3 DNA reads TGTGCCAGTAGTATCGGGGGGAGCACTGAAGCTTTCTTT. It yields the protein CASSIGGSTEAFF. Together with reference TRBV19 and TRBJ1-1, the CDR3 gives the full variable domain: DGGITQSPKYLFRKEGQNVTLSCEQNLNHDAMYWYRQDPGQGLRLIYYSQIVNDFQKGDIAEGYSVSREKKESFPLTVTSAQKNPTAFYLCASSIGGSTEAFFGQGTRLTVV.

This clone was recorded a few times. The rearrangement links TRBV14 to TRBJ2-1; unclear D gene. Germline V CDR1 and CDR2: SGHDN, FVKESK. The germline V and J ends were trimmed by 4 bases and 5 bases, with 18 bases remaining between them. There are 16 residues in the CDR3. CDR3: CASSPNAPWRNNEQFF. The CDR3, as DNA: TGTGCCAGCAGCCCCAACGCTCCGTGGCGGAACAATGAGCAGTTCTTC.

The chain is built from TRBV24-1 and TRBJ1-5, with TRBD1 matching over 8 bases. Germline CDR1 and CDR2: KGHDR and SFDVKD. CDR3 length: 15 amino acids. The ends lost 4 bases at V and 2 bases at J; junction bases unmatched: 3. The DNA of the CDR3 is TGTGCCACCAGTGACTCAGGGGGCGGCAATCAGCCCCAGCATTTT. Translation: CATSDSGGGNQPQHF.

This chain uses TRBV10-3 with TRBJ1-1; D ambiguous. The CDR3 consists of 14 residues. The V end was cut by 6 bases, the J end by 1 base, with 12 bases between. Germline CDR1 reads ENHRY; CDR2 reads SYGVKD. The DNA for the CDR3 is TGTGCCATCAGCTCCACGGCGGGGAACACTGAAGCTTTCTTT. Translated, it gives CAISSTAGNTEAFF.

This clone was found once. The chain uses TRBV4-1 and TRBJ2-2; 10 bases match TRBD2. Trimming at V came to 2 bases and at J to 3 bases, leaving 9 bases not matched to a gene. CDR3 length: 18 residues. Germline CDR1 reads MGHRA; CDR2 reads YSYEKL. Here the CDR3 DNA reads TGCGCCAGCAGCCAAACTGGCAGCGGGAGGGTTTACACCGGGGAGCTGTTTTTT. Translated: CASSQTGSGRVYTGELFF.

The chain links TRBV19 to TRBJ1-1, with TRBD1 matching 7 bases. This CDR3 spans 18 amino acids. The trim removed 7 bases at V and 0 bases at J, leaving 17 bases unmatched. Germline-derived CDR1 and CDR2 are LNHDA and SQIVND (reference sequence). The CDR3 is CASTRDRGFFIMNTEAFF. The CDR3 DNA reads TGTGCCAGTACCAGGGACAGAGGATTTTTTATCATGAACACTGAAGCTTTCTTT.

The chain couples TRBV29-1 to TRBJ2-1; 13 bases are shared with TRBD2. This CDR3 region has 13 residues. J gave up 12 bases and V 7 bases, and 9 bases lay outside the gene matches. Germline CDR1 is SQVTM and CDR2 is ANQGSEA. As DNA, the CDR3 is TGCAGCGAGAGGACTAGCGGGAGCCGGGGGCAGTTCTTC. This gives the protein CSERTSGSRGQFF.